The clone carrying this T cell receptor (beta chain) was seen once. The data were taken from a study of blood T cell repertoires in COVID-19. Study-level information: Specimens from acute and convalescent COVID-19 originated in the United States, Italy and Spain. Nucleic acid was either cDNA or gDNA, and it came from T cells, B-cell-depleted T cells, or PBMCs.

The CDR3 runs 15 residues. Trimming removed 5 bases from V and 4 bases from J; junction bases left unmatched: 4. Germline V lookup: CDR1 SEHNR, CDR2 FQNEAQ (reference sequence). Data came from immunoSEQ multiplex PCR; TCRdb stores just in-frame clones and leaves some out. The sample gives 310,000 or so clones, under 90% of which show up once; about 10% is in the top ten. The genes are TRBV7-9 and TRBJ2-2, with 10 nucleotides matching TRBD1. This TCR came from a woman between 18 and 29 years old who had recovered from COVID-19. The sequenced sample consisted of PBMCs or T cells enriched from blood (not recorded which). In nucleotides, the CDR3 is TGTGCCAGCAGCCCCTGGACAGGGGGCACCGGGGAGCTGTTTTTT. It encodes CASSPWTGGTGELFF.